Described below is a single T cell receptor (beta chain) sequence and its context. Its specificity is unknown. The data originate from a study of beta chain features in type 1 diabetes. On the study more broadly: Cell yields, age and gender were similar between patients and healthy donors.

General study findings and limits: A closer apparent resemblance between naive, central memory and Treg TCRB repertoires was seen in patients than in healthy donors. Still unanswered here is whether HLA type influences TCRB rearrangement.

Every isolated RNA sample was fully reverse transcribed, so sequencing captured expressed TCRB transcripts. Some 3.8 million reads, on average, came from each naive, central memory and regulatory T cell sample. The data were produced by immunoSEQ multiplex PCR, yet TCRdb's version contains in-frame clones alone and is incomplete. The sample consists of 150,000 or so clones, 7% to 10% of them appearing once. The sample comprised central memory CD4+ T cells from blood. The TCR sequence derives from a man aged 18 to 29 in good health.

CDR3 coding DNA: TGTGCCAGCAGCCAGCTGGACAGGGATGCAGATACGCAGTATTTT. Translation: CASSQLDRDADTQYF. The chain couples TRBV14 to TRBJ2-3; the match to TRBD1 covers 8 bases. The CDR3 is 15 residues long. Germline lookup yields CDR1 SGHDN and CDR2 FVKESK. Trimming at V came to 3 bases and at J to 4 bases, leaving 6 bases not matched to a gene.